This TCR beta chain is drawn from a study of blood T cells in healthy people across ages. Study summary: About one barcoded beta molecule per two T cells came from capture by template switching. Notes on the study in general: Samples with more naive T cells showed higher observed beta diversity.

The CDR3 length is 13 residues. Germline V gene sequence: CDR1 MNHEY, CDR2 SMNVEV (reference sequence). The V gene lost 5 bases and the J gene lost 7 bases, with 14 bases spanning the gap. This clonotype was picked up a small number of times. Antigen: not known. Primed by a sample-barcoded 5' primer and a J-beta primer mix, a second PCR proceeded for about 6 to 11 cycles. TCRdb analysed the 5' RACE reads with MiXCR anew, one entry per CDR3 protein. The sample includes roughly 800,000 distinct CDR3 sequences, 20% to 30% of them seen just once. These data also formed part of another study, on T cells of mothers and their children. That study reports: No persistent microchimeric T cell clones were detected.

The J gene is TRBJ1-2, the V gene TRBV27, with TRBD1 as a possible D gene (6 bases). Sequenced sample: blood. The sequence derives from a boy under 18 in good health. CDR3 in amino acids: CASSRQEGGGYTF. Written as DNA, the CDR3 is TGTGCCAGCAGTCGACAGGAGGGGGGTGGCTACACCTTC.